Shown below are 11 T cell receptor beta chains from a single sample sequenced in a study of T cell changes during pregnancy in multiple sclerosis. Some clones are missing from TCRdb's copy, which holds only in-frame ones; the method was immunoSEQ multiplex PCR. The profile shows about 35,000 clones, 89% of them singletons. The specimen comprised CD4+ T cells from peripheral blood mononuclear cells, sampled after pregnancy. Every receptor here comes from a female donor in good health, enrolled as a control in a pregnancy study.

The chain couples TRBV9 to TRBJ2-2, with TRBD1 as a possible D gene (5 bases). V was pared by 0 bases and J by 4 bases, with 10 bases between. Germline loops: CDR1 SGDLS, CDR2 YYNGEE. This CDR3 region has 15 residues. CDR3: CASSVEGAFTGELFF. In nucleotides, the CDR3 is TGTGCCAGCAGCGTAGAAGGGGCTTTCACCGGGGAGCTGTTTTTT. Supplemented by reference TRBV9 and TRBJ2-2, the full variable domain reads DSGVTQTPKHLITATGQRVTLRCSPRSGDLSVYWYQQSLDQGLQFLIQYYNGEERAKGNILERFSAQQFPDLHSELNLSSLELGDSALYFCASSVEGAFTGELFFGEGSRLTVL.

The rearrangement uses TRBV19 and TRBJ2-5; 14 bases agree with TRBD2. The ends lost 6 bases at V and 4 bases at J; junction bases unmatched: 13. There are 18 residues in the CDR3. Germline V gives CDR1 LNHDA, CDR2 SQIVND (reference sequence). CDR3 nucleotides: TGTGCCAGTAGCCTTTCTGGGGGGACTAGCGGGAGTATAGAGACCCAGTACTTC. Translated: CASSLSGGTSGSIETQYF.

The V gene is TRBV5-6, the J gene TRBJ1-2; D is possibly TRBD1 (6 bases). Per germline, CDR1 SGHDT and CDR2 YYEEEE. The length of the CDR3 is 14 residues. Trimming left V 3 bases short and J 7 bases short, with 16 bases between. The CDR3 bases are TGTGCCAGCAGCTACGCCCTACCGACAGGTGGCTACACCTTC. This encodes CASSYALPTGGYTF.

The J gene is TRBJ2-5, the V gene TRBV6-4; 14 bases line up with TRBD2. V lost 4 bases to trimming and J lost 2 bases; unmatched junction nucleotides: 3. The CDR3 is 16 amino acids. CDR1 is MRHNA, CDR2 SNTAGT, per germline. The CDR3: CASSAGTSGGQETQYF. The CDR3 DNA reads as TGTGCCAGCAGTGCAGGGACTAGCGGGGGACAAGAGACCCAGTACTTC.

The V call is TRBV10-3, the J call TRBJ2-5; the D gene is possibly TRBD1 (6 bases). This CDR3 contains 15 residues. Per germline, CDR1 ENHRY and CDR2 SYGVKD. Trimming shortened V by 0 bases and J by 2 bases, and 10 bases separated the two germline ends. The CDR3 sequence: CAISESKGTQETQYF. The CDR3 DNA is TGTGCCATCAGTGAGTCGAAGGGGACACAAGAGACCCAGTACTTC.

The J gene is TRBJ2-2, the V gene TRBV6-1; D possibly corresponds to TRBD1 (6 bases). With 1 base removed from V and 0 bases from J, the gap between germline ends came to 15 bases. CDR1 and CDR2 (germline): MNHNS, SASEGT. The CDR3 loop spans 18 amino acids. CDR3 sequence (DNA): TGTGCCAGCAGTGAAGGCCGTAGGGGGACGTCGAACACCGGGGAGCTGTTTTTT. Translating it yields CASSEGRRGTSNTGELFF.

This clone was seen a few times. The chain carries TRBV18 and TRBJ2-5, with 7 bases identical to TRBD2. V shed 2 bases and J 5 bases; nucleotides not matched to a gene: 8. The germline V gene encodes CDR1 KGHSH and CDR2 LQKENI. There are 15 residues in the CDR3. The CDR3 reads CASSPSTREWETQYF. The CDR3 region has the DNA TGTGCCAGCTCACCATCGACGCGGGAGTGGGAGACCCAGTACTTC.

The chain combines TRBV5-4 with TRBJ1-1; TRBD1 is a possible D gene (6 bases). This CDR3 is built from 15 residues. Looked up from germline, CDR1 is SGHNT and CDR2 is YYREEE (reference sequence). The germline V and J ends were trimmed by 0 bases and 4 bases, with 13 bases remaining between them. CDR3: CASSLGSPGVTEAFF. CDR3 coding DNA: TGTGCCAGCAGCTTGGGGAGCCCAGGGGTCACTGAAGCTTTCTTT.

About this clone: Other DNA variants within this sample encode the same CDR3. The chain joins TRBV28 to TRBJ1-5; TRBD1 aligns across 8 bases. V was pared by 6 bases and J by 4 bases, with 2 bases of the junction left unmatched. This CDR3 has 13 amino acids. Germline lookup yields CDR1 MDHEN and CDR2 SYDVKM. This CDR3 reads CASRDRDNQPQHF. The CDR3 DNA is TGTGCCAGCAGGGACAGGGATAATCAGCCCCAGCATTTT.

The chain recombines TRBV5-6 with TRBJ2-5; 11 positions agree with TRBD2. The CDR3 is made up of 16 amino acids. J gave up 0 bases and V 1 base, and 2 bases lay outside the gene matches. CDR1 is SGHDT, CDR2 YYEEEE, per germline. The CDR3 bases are TGTGCCAGCAGCTTGCCACTAGCGGGGGACCAAGAGACCCAGTACTTC. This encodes CASSLPLAGDQETQYF. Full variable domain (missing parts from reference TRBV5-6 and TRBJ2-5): DAGVTQSPTHLIKTRGQQVTLRCSPKSGHDTVSWYQQALGQGPQFIFQYYEEEERQRGNFPDRFSGHQFPNYSSELNVNALLLGDSALYLCASSLPLAGDQETQYFGPGTRLLVL.

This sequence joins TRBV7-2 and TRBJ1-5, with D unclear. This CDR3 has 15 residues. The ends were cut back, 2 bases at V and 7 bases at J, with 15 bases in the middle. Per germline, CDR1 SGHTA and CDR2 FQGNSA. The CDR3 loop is CASSLIDGGGQPQHF. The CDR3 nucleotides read TGTGCCAGCAGCTTAATAGATGGAGGAGGGCAGCCCCAGCATTTT.